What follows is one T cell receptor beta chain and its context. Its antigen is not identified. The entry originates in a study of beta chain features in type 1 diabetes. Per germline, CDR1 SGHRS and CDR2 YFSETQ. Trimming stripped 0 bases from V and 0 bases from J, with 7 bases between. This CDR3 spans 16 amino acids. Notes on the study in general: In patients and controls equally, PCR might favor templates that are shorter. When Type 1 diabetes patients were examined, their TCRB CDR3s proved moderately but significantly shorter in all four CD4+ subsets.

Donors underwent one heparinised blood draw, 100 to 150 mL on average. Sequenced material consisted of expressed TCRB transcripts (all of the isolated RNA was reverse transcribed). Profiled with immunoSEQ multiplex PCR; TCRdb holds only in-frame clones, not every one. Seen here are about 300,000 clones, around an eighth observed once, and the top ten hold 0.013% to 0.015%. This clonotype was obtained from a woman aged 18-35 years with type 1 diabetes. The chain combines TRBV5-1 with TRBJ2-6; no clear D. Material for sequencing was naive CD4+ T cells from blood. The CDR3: CASSLGIGSGANVLTF. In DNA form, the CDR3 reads TGCGCCAGCAGCTTGGGCATCGGCTCTGGGGCCAACGTCCTGACTTTC.